The 20 T cell receptor beta chains below come from one sample, sequenced in a study of blood T cells in healthy people across ages. Using a J-beta primer mix together with a sample-barcoded 5' primer, a second PCR was run for roughly 6 to 12 cycles. TCRdb reprocessed the 5' RACE reads via MiXCR and lists one record per CDR3 protein. The repertoire includes roughly 650,000 distinct CDR3 sequences, about 30% of them detected once, and roughly 15% sits in the top ten. The sequencing sample was made of blood. These receptors were taken from a woman of 80 years or more in good health.

At least ten counts were recorded for this clonotype. Being one base from a much bigger clone, this may be a read error. The CDR3 sequence: CSVANNEQYF. The CDR3 nucleotides read TGCAGCGTTGCTAACAATGAGCAGTACTTC. The chain uses TRBV29-1 and TRBJ2-7; D gene uncertain. Germline V CDR1 and CDR2: SQVTM, ANQGSEA. V was pared by 4 bases and J by 7 bases, with 8 bases between. This CDR3 has 10 residues.

In this sample, this clonotype turned up many times. The chain recombines TRBV30 with TRBJ2-7, with 8 bases matching TRBD2. CDR3 length: 14 residues. The V gene's germline CDR1 is GTSNPN and CDR2 SVGIG (reference sequence). V lost 3 bases, J lost 0 bases, and 4 bases stayed unmatched. As DNA, the CDR3 is TGTGCCTGGAGAAGGAGCGGGGGCTCCTACGAGCAGTACTTC. Translating gives CAWRRSGGSYEQYF.

This clonotype came up once. V gene TRBV30 combines with J gene TRBJ1-5, with D maybe TRBD1 (6 bases). This CDR3 is built from 16 residues. V was clipped by 2 bases and J by 2 bases, with 16 bases between them. CDR1 and CDR2 from the germline V gene are GTSNPN and SVGIG (reference sequence). This chain's CDR3 is CAWSYRARPGNQPQHF. The CDR3 DNA reads as TGTGCCTGGAGTTACAGGGCCCGGCCGGGCAATCAGCCCCAGCATTTT.

This rearrangement joins TRBV20-1 to TRBJ2-3, with TRBD2 matching over 7 bases. V shed 6 bases, J shed 2 bases, and the junction held 8 bases outside the gene matches. Germline CDR1 and CDR2: DFQATT and SNEGSKA (reference sequence). This CDR3 has 14 residues. The CDR3: CSALSSGATDTQYF. The CDR3 nucleotides read TGCAGTGCCCTCTCTAGCGGAGCCACAGATACGCAGTATTTT.

This chain links TRBV6-5 with TRBJ1-2, with 9 nucleotides matching TRBD1. The CDR3 covers 17 residues. J was trimmed by 0 bases and V by 4 bases; bases with no gene match: 9. The germline CDR1 and CDR2 sequences are MNHEY and SVGAGI. CDR3 sequence (DNA): TGTGCCAGCAGTTCCCTCGGGACAGGGTTGTCTAACTATGGCTACACCTTC. Encoded protein: CASSSLGTGLSNYGYTF.

This clonotype was found many times. The chain carries TRBV6-5 and TRBJ2-3; 8 positions agree with TRBD2. The CDR3 contains 17 residues. Germline trimming cut 4 bases from V and 0 bases from J; bases unmatched to any gene: 9. Germline values: CDR1 MNHEY, CDR2 SVGAGI. The DNA of the CDR3 is TGTGCCAGCAGTTCTGCCCTCTTAGCGGGAAGCACAGATACGCAGTATTTT. Residues: CASSSALLAGSTDTQYF.

CDR3 region: CASSLSTRTEYEQYF. The DNA for the CDR3 is TGTGCCAGCAGCTTGTCAACCCGGACAGAGTACGAGCAGTACTTC. The V gene is TRBV5-5, the J gene TRBJ2-7; TRBD1 might be the D (6 bases). V was clipped by 1 base and J by 4 bases, with 15 bases between them. CDR3 length: 15 amino acids. Per the germline V gene, CDR1 is SGHKS and CDR2 is YYEKEE (reference sequence). Full variable domain (outside the CDR3, taken from reference TRBV5-5 and TRBJ2-7): DAGVTQSPTHLIKTRGQQVTLRCSPISGHKSVSWYQQVLGQGPQFIFQYYEKEERGRGNFPDRFSARQFPNYSSELNVNALLLGDSALYLCASSLSTRTEYEQYFGPGTRLTVT.

This rearrangement joins TRBV11-2 to TRBJ2-4; D unclear. Near its end, the DNA agrees better with TRBJ2-7, so the J call may be wrong. The CDR3 contains 18 residues. Germline CDR1 and CDR2: SGHAT and FQNNGV. CDR3 in DNA: TGTGCCAGCAGCTTAGAAGTTGTCCGGCAGTTACCATCCTACGAGCAGTACTTC. Amino acid sequence: CASSLEVVRQLPSYEQYF.

This clonotype was seen many times. The chain recombines TRBV7-8 with TRBJ2-7; TRBD2 might be the D (5 bases). Germline lookup yields CDR1 SGHVS and CDR2 FQNEAQ. The CDR3 loop spans 15 amino acids. Trimming left V 5 bases short and J 3 bases short, with 17 bases between. The CDR3 DNA is TGTGCCAGCAGCCCAACCCGCGGAGGATTCTACGAGCAGTACTTC. This translates into CASSPTRGGFYEQYF.

The J gene is TRBJ2-4, the V gene TRBV7-2; 8 bases align to TRBD2. V was clipped by 4 bases and J by 9 bases; unmatched bases: 11. CDR3 length equals 15 residues. Looked up from germline, CDR1 is SGHTA and CDR2 is FQGNSA. CDR3 region: CASSSPGGGRGIQYF. In DNA, the CDR3 is TGTGCCAGCAGCTCCCCCGGGGGGGGCCGAGGCATTCAGTACTTC.

In this sample, this clonotype turned up many times. The J gene is TRBJ1-5, the V gene TRBV6-6; D is uncertain. Germline lookup yields CDR1 MNHNY and CDR2 SVGAGI (reference sequence). There are 12 residues in the CDR3. Trimming shortened V by 2 bases and J by 4 bases, and 3 bases separated the two germline ends. CDR3 loop: CASSYRNQPQHF. As DNA, the CDR3 is TGTGCCAGCAGTTACCGGAATCAGCCCCAGCATTTT.

This clonotype was observed at least ten times. This sequence joins TRBV5-5 and TRBJ1-5, with 9 bases that match TRBD1. V was pared by 4 bases and J by 3 bases, with 11 bases of the junction left unmatched. CDR3 length equals 17 residues. CDR1 SGHKS and CDR2 YYEKEE come from the germline V gene (reference sequence). Here the CDR3 reads CASSPISGTGNNQPQHF. CDR3 DNA: TGTGCCAGCAGCCCGATATCCGGGACAGGGAACAATCAGCCCCAGCATTTT. Combining the CDR3 with reference TRBV5-5 and TRBJ1-5 gives the whole variable domain DAGVTQSPTHLIKTRGQQVTLRCSPISGHKSVSWYQQVLGQGPQFIFQYYEKEERGRGNFPDRFSARQFPNYSSELNVNALLLGDSALYLCASSPISGTGNNQPQHFGDGTRLSIL.

The chain links TRBV7-2 to TRBJ1-2; 7 bases map to TRBD1. Germline trimming cut 2 bases from V and 4 bases from J; bases unmatched to any gene: 10. Germline V lookup: CDR1 SGHTA, CDR2 FQGNSA. The CDR3 covers 16 residues. Here the CDR3 reads CASSLSGLGTVYGYTF. CDR3 nucleotide sequence: TGTGCCAGCAGCTTATCTGGACTTGGGACAGTCTATGGCTACACCTTC.

This clonotype occurred many times. The J gene is TRBJ2-7, the V gene TRBV3-1; perhaps TRBD2 as D (6 bases). The CDR3 spans 14 residues. Between the trimmed V and J ends, which lost 4 bases and 0 bases, there was a span of 10 bases. The germline gives CDR1 LGHDT, CDR2 YNNKEL (reference sequence). The CDR3 is CASSPGVVSYEQYF. CDR3 nucleotides: TGTGCCAGCAGCCCGGGGGTAGTCTCCTACGAGCAGTACTTC.

In this sample, this clonotype turned up many times. The chain combines TRBV6-5 with TRBJ2-5; D is possibly TRBD1 or TRBD2 (5 bases each). Per germline, CDR1 MNHEY and CDR2 SVGAGI. The V end lost 6 bases, the J end lost 1 base, and 12 bases lay between the germline ends. The CDR3 is 14 residues long. CDR3: CASSRGTAQETQYF. CDR3 bases: TGTGCCAGCAGCCGAGGGACCGCCCAAGAGACCCAGTACTTC.

This clonotype was picked up many times. The chain carries TRBV3-1 and TRBJ1-2, with D perhaps TRBD1 (5 bases). V was trimmed by 1 base and J by 3 bases, leaving 9 bases between them. The CDR3 contains 14 residues. Germline V lookup: CDR1 LGHDT, CDR2 YNNKEL (reference sequence). CDR3 in DNA: TGTGCCAGCAGCCAAGTGCAGGGATACTATGGCTACACCTTC. It is translated as CASSQVQGYYGYTF.

This clonotype was counted between two and nine times. The chain couples TRBV5-4 to TRBJ1-6, with 9 bases aligning to TRBD1. Germline trimming cut 4 bases from V and 8 bases from J; bases unmatched to any gene: 7. Germline V lookup: CDR1 SGHNT, CDR2 YYREEE (reference sequence). The CDR3 extends over 15 amino acids. The CDR3 loop is CASSQGQGNHSPLHF. For the CDR3, the DNA is TGTGCCAGCAGCCAAGGACAGGGGAACCATTCACCCCTCCACTTT. Using reference TRBV5-4 and TRBJ1-6 for the parts outside the CDR3, the full variable domain is ETGVTQSPTHLIKTRGQQVTLRCSSQSGHNTVSWYQQALGQGPQFIFQYYREEENGRGNFPPRFSGLQFPNYSSELNVNALELDDSALYLCASSQGQGNHSPLHFGNGTRLTVT.

In this sample, this clonotype turned up many times. The rearrangement links TRBV28 to TRBJ1-1; D is unresolved. Trimming left V 3 bases short and J 0 bases short, with 8 bases between. The CDR3 totals 14 residues. Germline lookup yields CDR1 MDHEN and CDR2 SYDVKM. In nucleotides, the CDR3 is TGTGCCAGCAGTTTGGCTGACATGAACACTGAAGCTTTCTTT. Translating it yields CASSLADMNTEAFF. Full variable domain (missing parts from reference TRBV28 and TRBJ1-1): DVKVTQSSRYLVKRTGEKVFLECVQDMDHENMFWYRQDPGLGLRLIYFSYDVKMKEKGDIPEGYSVSREKKERFSLILESASTNQTSMYLCASSLADMNTEAFFGQGTRLTVV.

This clonotype was seen repeatedly, ten times or more. The rearrangement joins TRBV7-2 to TRBJ2-7; 10 bases are a match to TRBD1. Germline CDR1 and CDR2: SGHTA and FQGNSA. Trimming took 5 bases from V and 5 from J; bases not matched to a gene: 12. The CDR3 has 16 amino acids. CDR3 coding DNA: TGTGCCAGCAGCCCAGTCCTGTGGACAGGGGGACACGAGCAGTACTTC. Residues: CASSPVLWTGGHEQYF.

This clonotype was counted at least ten times. Just one base apart from a much larger clone, this may be a read error. The chain carries TRBV15 and TRBJ2-1, with 9 nucleotides matching TRBD1. The end of the DNA aligns better with TRBJ2-7, so the J call may be wrong. The CDR3 contains 17 residues. Germline V lookup: CDR1 LNHNV, CDR2 YYDKDF (reference sequence). This chain's CDR3 is CATSRGTGQGTYNEQYF. CDR3 coding DNA: TGTGCCACCAGCAGAGGAACAGGACAGGGGACCTACAATGAGCAGTACTTC.